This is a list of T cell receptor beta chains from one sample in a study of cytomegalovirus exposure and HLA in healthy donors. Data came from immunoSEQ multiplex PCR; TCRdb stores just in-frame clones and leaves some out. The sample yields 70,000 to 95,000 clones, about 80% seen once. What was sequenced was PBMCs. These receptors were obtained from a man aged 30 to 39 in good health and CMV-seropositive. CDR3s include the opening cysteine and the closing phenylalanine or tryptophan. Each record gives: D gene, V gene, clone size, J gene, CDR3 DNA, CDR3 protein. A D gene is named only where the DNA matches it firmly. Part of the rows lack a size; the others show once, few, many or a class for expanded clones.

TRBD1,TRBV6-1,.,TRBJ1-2,TGTGCCAGCAGTGCGGCCGGGACAGGGAGGAAGAATGGCTACACCTTC,CASSAAGTGRKNGYTF
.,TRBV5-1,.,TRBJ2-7,TGCGCCAGCAGCGTGTCCGCGGGCTCCACCGTCGAGCAGTACTTC,CASSVSAGSTVEQYF
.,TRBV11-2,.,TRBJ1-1,TGTGCCAGCAGCTTAAGTCGGAGGGGGGGCAGGGGAAACACTGAAGCTTTCTTT,CASSLSRRGGRGNTEAFF
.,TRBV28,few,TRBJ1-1,TGTGCCAGCAGTTTGCTCCTGGGGGGAGCTTTCTTT,CASSLLLGGAFF
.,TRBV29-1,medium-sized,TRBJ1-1,TGCAGCGTTGAAGGGCTCCAATTTGAAGCTTTCTTT,CSVEGLQFEAFF
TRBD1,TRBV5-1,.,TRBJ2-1,TGCGCCAGCAGCGCCCGGGACAGGACCTACAATGAGCAGTTCTTC,CASSARDRTYNEQFF
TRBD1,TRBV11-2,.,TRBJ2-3,TGTGCCAGCAGCTTTACAGGGGCTAGCACAGATACGCAGTATTTT,CASSFTGASTDTQYF
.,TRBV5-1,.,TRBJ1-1,TGCGCCAGCAGCTTGTGGGGCCGGAACACTGAAGCTTTCTTT,CASSLWGRNTEAFF
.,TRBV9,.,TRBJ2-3,TGTGCCAGCAGCGTAGATCAGGGGGGCGCAGATACGCAGTATTTT,CASSVDQGGADTQYF
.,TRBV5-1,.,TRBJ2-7,TGCGCCAGCAGCTTGGCTACAGGATTCTCCTACGAGCAGTACTTC,CASSLATGFSYEQYF
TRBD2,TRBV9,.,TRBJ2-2,TGTGCCAGCAAACTAGCGGGGGACACCACCGGGGAGCTGTTTTTT,CASKLAGDTTGELFF
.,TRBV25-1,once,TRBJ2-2,TGTGCCGGCCCCTACACCGGGGAGCTGTTTTTT,CAGPYTGELFF
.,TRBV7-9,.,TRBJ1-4,TGTGCCAGCAGCTTAGCGATCGGAGATGAAAAACTGTTTTTT,CASSLAIGDEKLFF
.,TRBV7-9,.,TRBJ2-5,TGTGCCAGCAGCTTAGCGTTGAGCCAGGTATTAGAGACCCAGTACTTC,CASSLALSQVLETQYF
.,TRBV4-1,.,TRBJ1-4,TGCGCCAGCAGCCAAAGGCAGGGAGGAGAAAAACTGTTTTTT,CASSQRQGGEKLFF
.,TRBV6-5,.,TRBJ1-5,TGTGCCAGCAGTCAAAATAGCAATCAGCCCCAGCATTTT,CASSQNSNQPQHF
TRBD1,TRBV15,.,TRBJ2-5,TGTGCCACCAGCAGAGGGGGACAGGGAGGACAAGAGACCCAGTACTTC,CATSRGGQGGQETQYF
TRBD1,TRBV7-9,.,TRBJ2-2,TGTGCCAGCAGCTTAGACGCAGGGGGCGATTTCTCCCTTTCCGGGGAGCTGTTTTTT,CASSLDAGGDFSLSGELFF
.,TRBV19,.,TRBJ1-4,TGTGCCAGTCAGGGGCCGTCTGCAACTAATGAAAAACTGTTTTTT,CASQGPSATNEKLFF
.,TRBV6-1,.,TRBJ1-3,TGTGCCAGCAGTGAGATCGGGGGCTCTGGAAACACCATATATTTT,CASSEIGGSGNTIYF
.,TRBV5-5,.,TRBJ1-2,TGTGCCAGCAGCCCCCGGGAGGCCGTCTATGGCTACACCTTC,CASSPREAVYGYTF
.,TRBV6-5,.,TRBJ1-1,TGTGCCAGCACCGGAGCCTCCCAATCTGAAGCTTTCTTT,CASTGASQSEAFF
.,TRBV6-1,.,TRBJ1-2,TGTGCCAGCAGAGACTCAGGGAGGGTAGGCGGCTACACCTTC,CASRDSGRVGGYTF
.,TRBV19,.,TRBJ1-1,TGTGCCAGTATCAAGGACAGGAACACTGAAGCTTTCTTT,CASIKDRNTEAFF
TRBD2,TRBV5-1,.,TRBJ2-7,TGCGCCAGCAGCTACTTAACTAGCGGGGCGAACTCCTACGAGCAGTACTTC,CASSYLTSGANSYEQYF
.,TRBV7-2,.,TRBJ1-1,TGTGCCAGCAGCTTAGATGGGCAGGGAACTGAAGCTTTCTTT,CASSLDGQGTEAFF
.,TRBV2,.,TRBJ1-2,TGTGCCAGCAGTGAAGGACACAGCTATGGCTACACCTTC,CASSEGHSYGYTF
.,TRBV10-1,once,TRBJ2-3,TGCGCCAGCACCTATTCGCTGGATACGCAGTATTTT,CASTYSLDTQYF
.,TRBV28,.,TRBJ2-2,TGTGCCAGCAGTTTATACAAACCAACCGGGGAGCTGTTTTTT,CASSLYKPTGELFF
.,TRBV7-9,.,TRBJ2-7,TGTGCCAGCAGCTGGGTCGGGGGTAACTCCTACGAGCAGTACTTC,CASSWVGGNSYEQYF
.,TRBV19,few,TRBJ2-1,TGTGCCAGTAGTATTAAGGGGCTCGATGAGCAGTTCTTC,CASSIKGLDEQFF
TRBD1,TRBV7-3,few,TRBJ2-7,TGTGCCAGCAGCTTAATGGACAGGTTCGACGAGCAGTACTTC,CASSLMDRFDEQYF
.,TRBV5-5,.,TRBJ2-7,TGTGCCAGCAGCTTGGATGGGGGGTATAGGGTCGGGGAGCAGTACTTC,CASSLDGGYRVGEQYF
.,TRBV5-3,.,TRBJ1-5,TGTGCCAGAAGCCCTGGACAAGGGGCCTATTGCAATCAGCCCCAGCATTTT,CARSPGQGAYCNQPQHF
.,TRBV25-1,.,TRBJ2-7,TGTGCCAGCAGTGAATGGGGGCTAGGGGTGGATTACGAGCAGTACTTC,CASSEWGLGVDYEQYF
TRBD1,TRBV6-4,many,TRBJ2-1,TGTGCCAGCAGCCCGACAGGGACCCACAATGAGCAGTTCTTC,CASSPTGTHNEQFF
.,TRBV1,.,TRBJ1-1,TGCACCAGCAGCCAGGGGGACACGGGGAACACTGAAGCTTTCTTT,CTSSQGDTGNTEAFF
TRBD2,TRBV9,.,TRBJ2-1,TGTGCCAGCAGCCCCCGCCCGAAAACTAGCGGGGGTGGCAATGAGCAGTTCTTC,CASSPRPKTSGGGNEQFF
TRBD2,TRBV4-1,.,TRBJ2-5,TGCGCCAGCAGCCAAGACTCGGGACTAGCGGGGGAGGGGACCCAGTACTTC,CASSQDSGLAGEGTQYF
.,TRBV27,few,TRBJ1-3,TGTGCCAGCAGTCCGCGGTCAGCGGACTCTGGAAACACCATATATTTT,CASSPRSADSGNTIYF
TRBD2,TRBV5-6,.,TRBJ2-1,TGTGCCAGCAGCTCAACCCGAGTTAGCGGGGGGAGATACAATGAGCAGTTCTTC,CASSSTRVSGGRYNEQFF
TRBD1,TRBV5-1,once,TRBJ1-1,TGCGCCAGCAGCTTACAGGGACAGGGGAGGAACACTGAAGCTTTCTTT,CASSLQGQGRNTEAFF
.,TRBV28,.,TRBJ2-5,TGTGCCAGCAGATCCCATTTGACCCAGTACTTC,CASRSHLTQYF
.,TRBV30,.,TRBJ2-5,TGTGCCTGGAGGCCAACAGGGTCTCACCAGTACTTC,CAWRPTGSHQYF
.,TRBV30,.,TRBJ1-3,TGTGCCTGGCAGGACAGTTCCAGCTCTGGAAACACCATATATTTT,CAWQDSSSSGNTIYF
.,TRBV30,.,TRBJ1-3,TGTGCCTGGAGCCGCGGGACCGACTCTGGAAACACCATATATTTT,CAWSRGTDSGNTIYF
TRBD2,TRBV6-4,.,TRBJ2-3,TGTGCCAGCAGTGAGGCGGGGGGTAGCACAGATACGCAGTATTTT,CASSEAGGSTDTQYF
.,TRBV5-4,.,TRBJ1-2,TGTGCCAGCAGCTTTGAGCTAAACTATGGCTACACCTTC,CASSFELNYGYTF
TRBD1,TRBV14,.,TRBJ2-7,TGTGCCAGCAGCCAAGGAACAGGGGGGTCATCCTACGAGCAGTACTTC,CASSQGTGGSSYEQYF
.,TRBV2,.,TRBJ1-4,TGTGCCAGTCGAAACAGAGATGGGAATGAAAAACTGTTTTTT,CASRNRDGNEKLFF
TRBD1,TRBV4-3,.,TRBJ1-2,TGCGCCAGCAGCCAAGATATGGGACAGGGGATCTATGGCTACACCTTC,CASSQDMGQGIYGYTF
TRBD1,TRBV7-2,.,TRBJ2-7,TGTGCCAGCAGCTCCCGATGGCTGACAGGGGTTAACTACGAGCAGTACTTC,CASSSRWLTGVNYEQYF